This TCR beta chain derives from a study of T cells in Graves' hyperthyroidism and ophthalmopathy. Study-wide results and caveats: Within blood appeared most thyroid clonotypes that had expanded above 0.001.

Patients were excluded for uncontrolled infection, other autoimmune disease, pregnancy or lactation. The TCR beta CDR3 regions underwent amplification using RNA transcripts as the source. The study used the HTBI primer set for a first-round RT-PCR of the TCR CDR3. Via MiXCR, TCRdb re-called the multiplex PCR reads, giving one row per CDR3 protein. The table records hundreds of thousands of distinct CDR3 sequences, approximately 15% of them present only once. CDR1 is MDHEN, CDR2 SYDVKM, per germline. The J segment lost 7 bases and the V segment lost 4 bases, leaving 7 bases of the junction unmatched. The CDR3 has 16 residues. This clonotype was detected many times. What it binds is unknown.

The TCR was taken from a woman aged 40 to 50 with Graves' ophthalmopathy. Material: blood. The chain joins TRBV28 to TRBJ2-1, with 13 bases fitting TRBD2. The CDR3, as DNA: TGTGCCAGCAGTTCTTGGACTAGCGGGAGACTGAATGAGCAGTTCTTC. Translated, it gives CASSSWTSGRLNEQFF.